This section outlines one T cell receptor (beta chain) sequence together with its context. Its antigen is unidentified. The sample belongs to a study of Ad26.COV2.S vaccination and SARS-CoV-2 variants. Regarding treatment: roughly 18 received Ad26.COV2.S at low or high dose, single or two shots; 5 received placebo; per-sample allocation not given. Day 63 after the first injection of vaccine or placebo was the sampling time. Data came from immunoSEQ multiplex PCR; TCRdb stores just in-frame clones and leaves some out. The data show 450,000 to 550,000 clones, around 89% seen once. The CDR3 is made up of 14 amino acids. CDR1 and CDR2 from the germline V gene are LGHDT and YNNKEL (reference sequence). V was trimmed by 3 bases and J by 8 bases, leaving 15 bases between them. General study findings and limits: For non-spike TCRs, breadth in vaccine recipients resembled that in placebo recipients. Substantial response breadth was reportedly seen for spike-specific CD8+ and CD4+ T cells after vaccination.

The genes are TRBV3-1 (or the pseudogene TRBV3-2) and TRBJ2-3, with a tentative D call TRBD2 (6 bases). This sequence originates from a person aged 18-65 years who received the Ad26.COV2.S COVID-19 vaccine or a placebo. Specimen: peripheral blood, collected in a trial of Ad26.COV2.S vaccine versus placebo. CDR3 nucleotides: TGTGCCAGCAGCCAGCATCGGGAGACCGTTACGCAGTATTTT. It encodes CASSQHRETVTQYF.